The entry below gives a single TCR beta chain sequence along with its context. Germline V lookup: CDR1 SQVTM, CDR2 ANQGSEA. V lost 3 bases and J 6 bases, leaving 12 bases between the germline ends. The CDR3 covers 12 residues. These data belong to a study of blood T cell repertoires in COVID-19. The participants were between roughly 18 and 100 years old and came from under 25 US areas. Authors' methods: Amplification with reference gene primers provided the estimates of nucleated cell counts. Assay: immunoSEQ multiplex PCR; the TCRdb copy retains only in-frame clones and omits some. V and J calls and clone size follow that table, whereas D and trimming were derived from the DNA. Found here are about 370,000 clones, roughly nine tenths of them singletons; the top ten hold roughly 1%.

The receptor comes from a man younger than 35 who had recovered from COVID-19. Sequencing was performed on PBMCs or T cells enriched from blood (not recorded which). The rearrangement links TRBV29-1 to TRBJ2-7; D not certain. Here the CDR3 reads CSVEALSGEQYF. The CDR3 DNA reads TGCAGCGTTGAGGCTCTTTCGGGCGAGCAGTACTTC.